A selection of T cell receptor beta chains follows, all from one sample in a study of blood T cell repertoires in COVID-19. This table comes from immunoSEQ multiplex PCR, and its TCRdb copy is limited to in-frame clones, with some not included. The sample has approximately 90,000 clones; about three quarters are singletons. The sample was peripheral blood. These receptor sequences come from a human donor in a cohort sampled during active COVID-19. Both conserved end residues are part of each CDR3. Fields, in order: D gene, clone size, V gene, J gene, CDR3 DNA, CDR3 protein. A D gene is named only where the DNA matches it firmly. Some rows mark clone size as missing; the rest say once, few, many or name a class of expanded clone.

D gene: TRBD1
clone size: NA
V gene: TRBV14
J gene: TRBJ1-4
CDR3 DNA: TGTGCCAGCAGCCAAGACACCACCGGGACAGGGGTTGAAAAACTGTTTTTT
CDR3 protein: CASSQDTTGTGVEKLFF

D gene: NA
clone size: NA
V gene: TRBV30
J gene: TRBJ1-5
CDR3 DNA: TGTGCCTGGAGTGCAAGTCCGCAGGGGCCCCAGCATTTT
CDR3 protein: CAWSASPQGPQHF

D gene: TRBD2
clone size: NA
V gene: TRBV10-3
J gene: TRBJ2-1
CDR3 DNA: TGTGCCATCAACGGTCTGGCGGGAGGCCAGAATGAGCAGTTCTTC
CDR3 protein: CAINGLAGGQNEQFF

D gene: TRBD2
clone size: NA
V gene: TRBV7-6
J gene: TRBJ2-1
CDR3 DNA: TGTGCCAGCAGCTCTAGCGGGAGTAACAATGAGCAGTTCTTC
CDR3 protein: CASSSSGSNNEQFF

D gene: TRBD2
clone size: NA
V gene: TRBV6-2/TRBV6-3
J gene: TRBJ2-2
CDR3 DNA: TGTGCCAGCAGTTACTCGAAGACTAGCGGGCACACCGGGGAGCTGTTTTTT
CDR3 protein: CASSYSKTSGHTGELFF

D gene: NA
clone size: few
V gene: TRBV25-1
J gene: TRBJ2-7
CDR3 DNA: TGTGCCAGCAGTGGCGGGGCCGCCTACGAGCAGTACTTC
CDR3 protein: CASSGGAAYEQYF

D gene: TRBD2
clone size: NA
V gene: TRBV7-2
J gene: TRBJ2-7
CDR3 DNA: TGTGCCAGCAGCTTACATAGCGGGATTATTGCCGAGCAGTACTTC
CDR3 protein: CASSLHSGIIAEQYF

D gene: TRBD1
clone size: NA
V gene: TRBV7-2
J gene: TRBJ1-1
CDR3 DNA: TGTGCCAGCAGCCCACAGGGGAGTGGGGTTAAAACTGAAGCTTTCTTT
CDR3 protein: CASSPQGSGVKTEAFF

D gene: NA
clone size: NA
V gene: TRBV28
J gene: TRBJ1-5
CDR3 DNA: TGTGCCAGCAGTAACCCACGGGGGGGGCCCCAGCATTTT
CDR3 protein: CASSNPRGGPQHF

D gene: NA
clone size: NA
V gene: TRBV6-6
J gene: TRBJ2-5
CDR3 DNA: TGTGCCAGCAGTTACCTCCAGACCCAGTACTTC
CDR3 protein: CASSYLQTQYF

D gene: NA
clone size: NA
V gene: TRBV5-6
J gene: TRBJ1-5
CDR3 DNA: TGTGCCAGCAGCTTGAGACAGAATCAGCCCCAGCATTTT
CDR3 protein: CASSLRQNQPQHF

D gene: NA
clone size: NA
V gene: TRBV20-1
J gene: TRBJ2-3
CDR3 DNA: TGCAGTGCTAGTTATGATAGCGGAGATTTCACAGATACGCAGTATTTT
CDR3 protein: CSASYDSGDFTDTQYF

D gene: TRBD2
clone size: NA
V gene: TRBV7-9
J gene: TRBJ2-1
CDR3 DNA: TGTGCCAGCAGCCCAAGGACTAGCGGGAGCTACAATGAGCAGTTCTTC
CDR3 protein: CASSPRTSGSYNEQFF

D gene: TRBD2
clone size: NA
V gene: TRBV28
J gene: TRBJ2-1
CDR3 DNA: TGTGCCAGCAGTTCCCGATATAGCGGGAGGGCGTCCTACAATGAGCAGTTCTTC
CDR3 protein: CASSSRYSGRASYNEQFF

D gene: NA
clone size: NA
V gene: TRBV9
J gene: TRBJ2-4
CDR3 DNA: TGTGCCAGCAGCGTAGCCCCAACGGGTATGCAAAACATTCAGTACTTC
CDR3 protein: CASSVAPTGMQNIQYF

D gene: TRBD2
clone size: NA
V gene: TRBV6-5
J gene: TRBJ2-5
CDR3 DNA: TGTGCCAGCAGTATCGCGGGAGGGCCGGAAGAGACCCAGTACTTC
CDR3 protein: CASSIAGGPEETQYF

D gene: TRBD2
clone size: NA
V gene: TRBV7-2
J gene: TRBJ2-7
CDR3 DNA: TGTGCCAGCAGCCAAACTCCTAGCGGGAGGGCCTTCCACGAGCAGTACTTC
CDR3 protein: CASSQTPSGRAFHEQYF

D gene: TRBD2
clone size: NA
V gene: TRBV28
J gene: TRBJ2-1
CDR3 DNA: TGTGCCAGCAGTTTTTCTGGACTAGCTGCTTCCTACAATGAGCAGTTCTTC
CDR3 protein: CASSFSGLAASYNEQFF

D gene: TRBD1
clone size: NA
V gene: TRBV2
J gene: TRBJ2-1
CDR3 DNA: TGTGCCAGCAGGGTAGGGACAGGGGATATTGAGCAGTTCTTC
CDR3 protein: CASRVGTGDIEQFF

D gene: NA
clone size: NA
V gene: TRBV6-1
J gene: TRBJ2-3
CDR3 DNA: TGTGCCAGCAGTGAAGTCGGGATAGCAGATACGCAGTATTTT
CDR3 protein: CASSEVGIADTQYF

D gene: NA
clone size: few
V gene: TRBV7-8
J gene: TRBJ1-6
CDR3 DNA: TGTGCCAGCAGCGCCACAGGAGATTCACCCCTCCACTTT
CDR3 protein: CASSATGDSPLHF

D gene: TRBD1
clone size: NA
V gene: TRBV7-8
J gene: TRBJ2-1
CDR3 DNA: TGTGCCAGCAGCCCGAGGCGCGACAGGGGCTTATACCACAATGAGCAGTTCTTC
CDR3 protein: CASSPRRDRGLYHNEQFF

D gene: NA
clone size: NA
V gene: TRBV7-2
J gene: TRBJ2-3
CDR3 DNA: TGTGCCAGCAGCCCCGAGGGTGGTTATGCGGCAGATACGCAGTATTTT
CDR3 protein: CASSPEGGYAADTQYF

D gene: NA
clone size: NA
V gene: TRBV10-2
J gene: TRBJ1-3
CDR3 DNA: TGCGCCAGCAGTGTTGAAGGGGCCGCTGGAAACACCATATATTTT
CDR3 protein: CASSVEGAAGNTIYF

D gene: TRBD2
clone size: NA
V gene: TRBV6-2/TRBV6-3
J gene: TRBJ2-5
CDR3 DNA: TGTGCCAGCAGCGTATTACCTCGGACTAGTGCGAGGGAGACCCAGTACTTC
CDR3 protein: CASSVLPRTSARETQYF

D gene: TRBD1
clone size: few
V gene: TRBV18
J gene: TRBJ1-5
CDR3 DNA: TGTGCCAGCTCACGGGACAGGGACCAGCCCCAGCATTTT
CDR3 protein: CASSRDRDQPQHF